The clone carrying this T cell receptor beta chain was seen only a few times. Its cognate antigen is unknown. The CDR3 length is 15 residues. Germline CDR1 and CDR2: SGHRS and YFSETQ. Losses at the gene ends were 0 bases for V and 6 bases for J; bases not matched to a gene: 3. The sample belongs to a study of response to subunit inactivated influenza vaccine. Study results and caveats: The authors put forward the suggestion that each seasonal influenza vaccination may bring in only a limited number of new T cells.

MiXCR was run by TCRdb on the RT-PCR reads, yielding one entry per CDR3 protein. The data hold about 480,000 distinct CDR3 sequences, with roughly 23% observed a single time. The V and J genes are TRBV5-1 and TRBJ2-1; 10 bases are a match to TRBD2. Source: CD4+ T cells sorted from PBMCs, taken 5 to 6 days after vaccination. This TCR derives from a man in his fifties or sixties who received an inactivated influenza vaccine. This CDR3 reads CASSLVLAGPNEQFF. CDR3 coding DNA: TGCGCCAGCAGCTTGGTACTAGCGGGACCCAATGAGCAGTTCTTC. Supplemented by reference TRBV5-1 and TRBJ2-1, the full variable domain reads KAGVTQTPRYLIKTRGQQVTLSCSPISGHRSVSWYQQTPGQGLQFLFEYFSETQRNKGNFPGRFSGRQFSNSRSEMNVSTLELGDSALYLCASSLVLAGPNEQFFGPGTRLTVL.